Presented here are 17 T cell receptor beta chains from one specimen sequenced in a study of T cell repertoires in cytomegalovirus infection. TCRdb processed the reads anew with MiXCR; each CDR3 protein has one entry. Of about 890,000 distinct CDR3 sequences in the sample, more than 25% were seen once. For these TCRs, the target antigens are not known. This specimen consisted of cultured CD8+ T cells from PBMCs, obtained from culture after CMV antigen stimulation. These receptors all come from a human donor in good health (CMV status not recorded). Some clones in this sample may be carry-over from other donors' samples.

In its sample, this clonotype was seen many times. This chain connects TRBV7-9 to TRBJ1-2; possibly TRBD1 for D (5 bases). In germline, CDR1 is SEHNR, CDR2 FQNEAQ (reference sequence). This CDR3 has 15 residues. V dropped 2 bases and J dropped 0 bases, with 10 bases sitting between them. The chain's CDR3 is CASSLSGRTNYGYTF. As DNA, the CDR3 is TGTGCCAGCAGCTTATCGGGACGAACTAACTATGGCTACACCTTC.

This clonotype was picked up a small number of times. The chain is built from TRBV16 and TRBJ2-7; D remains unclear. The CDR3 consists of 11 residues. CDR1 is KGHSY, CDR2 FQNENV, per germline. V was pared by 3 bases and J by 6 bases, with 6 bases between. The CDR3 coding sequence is TGTGCCAGCAGCCAGGGTGCCGAGCAGTACGTC. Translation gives CASSQGAEQYV.

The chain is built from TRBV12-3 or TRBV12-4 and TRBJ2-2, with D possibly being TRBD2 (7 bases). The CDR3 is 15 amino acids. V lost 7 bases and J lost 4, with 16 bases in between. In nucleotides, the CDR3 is TGTGCCAGCAAGGGGGAGGGGCTGGGCACCGGGGAGCTGTTTTTT. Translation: CASKGEGLGTGELFF.

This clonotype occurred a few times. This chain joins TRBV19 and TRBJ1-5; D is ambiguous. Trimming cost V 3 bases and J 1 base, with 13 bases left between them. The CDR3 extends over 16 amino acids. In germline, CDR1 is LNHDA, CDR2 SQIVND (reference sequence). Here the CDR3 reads CASSIHVPSSNQPQHF. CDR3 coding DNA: TGTGCCAGTAGTATTCATGTCCCTTCCAGCAATCAGCCCCAGCATTTT.

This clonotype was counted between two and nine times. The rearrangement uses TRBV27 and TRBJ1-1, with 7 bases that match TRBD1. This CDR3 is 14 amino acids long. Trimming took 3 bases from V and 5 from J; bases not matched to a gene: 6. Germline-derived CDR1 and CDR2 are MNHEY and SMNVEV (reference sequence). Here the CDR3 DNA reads TGTGCCAGCAGTTTGTGGGCAGGGGGGACTGAAGCTTTCTTT. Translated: CASSLWAGGTEAFF.

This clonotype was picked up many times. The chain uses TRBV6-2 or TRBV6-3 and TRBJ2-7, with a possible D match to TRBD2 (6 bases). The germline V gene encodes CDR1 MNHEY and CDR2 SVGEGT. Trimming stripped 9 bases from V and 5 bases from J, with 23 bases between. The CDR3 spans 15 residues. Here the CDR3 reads CASTIGGLGQNEQYF. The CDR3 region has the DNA TGTGCCAGTACTATTGGGGGACTCGGGCAAAACGAGCAGTACTTC.

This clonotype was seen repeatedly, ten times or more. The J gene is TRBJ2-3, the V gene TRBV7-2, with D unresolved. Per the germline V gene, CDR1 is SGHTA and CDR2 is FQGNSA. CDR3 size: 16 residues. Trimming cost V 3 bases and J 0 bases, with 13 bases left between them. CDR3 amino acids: CASSFALGGSTDTQYF. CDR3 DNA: TGTGCCAGCAGCTTTGCGTTGGGCGGTAGCACAGATACGCAGTATTTT.

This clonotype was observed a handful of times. The CDR3, as DNA: TGTGCCAGCAGCCAAACAGGTTTTGATGAGCAGTTCTTC. It translates to CASSQTGFDEQFF. The V call is TRBV5-4, the J call TRBJ2-1; possible D gene TRBD1, 5 bases. Trimming stripped 4 bases from V and 8 bases from J, with 13 bases between. This CDR3 contains 13 residues. Germline values: CDR1 SGHNT, CDR2 YYREEE (reference sequence). The whole variable domain, filled in from reference TRBV5-4 and TRBJ2-1, reads ETGVTQSPTHLIKTRGQQVTLRCSSQSGHNTVSWYQQALGQGPQFIFQYYREEENGRGNFPPRFSGLQFPNYSSELNVNALELDDSALYLCASSQTGFDEQFFGPGTRLTVL.

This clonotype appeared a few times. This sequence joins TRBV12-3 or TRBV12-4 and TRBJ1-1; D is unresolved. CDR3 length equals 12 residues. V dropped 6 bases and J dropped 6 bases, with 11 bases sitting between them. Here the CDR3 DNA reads TGTGCCAGCAGACGGTTACTTTCTGAAGCTTTCTTT. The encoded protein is CASRRLLSEAFF.

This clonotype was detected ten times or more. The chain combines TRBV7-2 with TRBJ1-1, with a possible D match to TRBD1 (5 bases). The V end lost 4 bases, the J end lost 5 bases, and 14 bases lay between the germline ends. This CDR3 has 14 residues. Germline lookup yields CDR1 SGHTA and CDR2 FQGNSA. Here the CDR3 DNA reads TGTGCCAGCAGCTGGACGGGGAGGGGAACTGAAGCTTTCTTT. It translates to CASSWTGRGTEAFF.

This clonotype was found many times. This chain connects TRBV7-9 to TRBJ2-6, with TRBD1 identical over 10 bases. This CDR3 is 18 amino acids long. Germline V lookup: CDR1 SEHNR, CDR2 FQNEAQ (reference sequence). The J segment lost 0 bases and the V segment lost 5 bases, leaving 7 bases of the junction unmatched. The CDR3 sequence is CASSLSGTGASGANVLTF. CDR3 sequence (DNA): TGTGCCAGCAGCCTTTCCGGGACAGGGGCCTCTGGGGCCAACGTCCTGACTTTC.

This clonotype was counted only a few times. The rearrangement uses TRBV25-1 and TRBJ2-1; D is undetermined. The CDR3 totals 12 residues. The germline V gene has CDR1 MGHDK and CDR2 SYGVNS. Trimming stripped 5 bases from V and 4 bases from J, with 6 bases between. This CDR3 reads CASSNGYNEQFF. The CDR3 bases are TGTGCCAGCAGTAACGGATACAATGAGCAGTTCTTC.

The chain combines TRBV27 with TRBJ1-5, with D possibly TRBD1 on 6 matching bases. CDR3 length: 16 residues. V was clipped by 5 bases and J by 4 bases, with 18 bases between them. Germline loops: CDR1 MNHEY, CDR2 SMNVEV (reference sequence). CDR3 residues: CASSPLTGLGNQPQHF. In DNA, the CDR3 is TGTGCCAGCAGTCCCCTGACAGGCCTTGGGAATCAGCCCCAGCATTTT.

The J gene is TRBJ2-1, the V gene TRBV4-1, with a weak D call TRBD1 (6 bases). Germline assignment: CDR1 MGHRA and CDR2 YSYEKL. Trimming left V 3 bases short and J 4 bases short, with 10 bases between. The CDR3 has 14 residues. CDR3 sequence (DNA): TGCGCCAGCAGCCACCCCACAGGGTACAATGAGCAGTTCTTC. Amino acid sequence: CASSHPTGYNEQFF.

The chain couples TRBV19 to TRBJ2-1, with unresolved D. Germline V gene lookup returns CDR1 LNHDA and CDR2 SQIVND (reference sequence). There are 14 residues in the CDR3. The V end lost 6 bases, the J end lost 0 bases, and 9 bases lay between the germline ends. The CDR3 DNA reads TGTGCCAGTAGACAACACCGCTCCTACAATGAGCAGTTCTTC. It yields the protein CASRQHRSYNEQFF. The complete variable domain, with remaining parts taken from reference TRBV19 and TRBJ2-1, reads DGGITQSPKYLFRKEGQNVTLSCEQNLNHDAMYWYRQDPGQGLRLIYYSQIVNDFQKGDIAEGYSVSREKKESFPLTVTSAQKNPTAFYLCASRQHRSYNEQFFGPGTRLTVL.

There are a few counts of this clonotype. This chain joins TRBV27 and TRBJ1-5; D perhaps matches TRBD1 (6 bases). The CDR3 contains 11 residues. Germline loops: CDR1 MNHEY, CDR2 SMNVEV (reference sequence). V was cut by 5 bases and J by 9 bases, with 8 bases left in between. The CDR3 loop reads CASSRGGPQHF. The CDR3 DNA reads TGTGCCAGCAGTCGAGGGGGGCCCCAGCATTTT.

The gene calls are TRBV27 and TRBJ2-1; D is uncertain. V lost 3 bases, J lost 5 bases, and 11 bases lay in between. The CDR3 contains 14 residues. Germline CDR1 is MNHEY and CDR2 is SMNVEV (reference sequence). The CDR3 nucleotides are TGTGCCAGCAGTTTTGTAGGGTCCCACAATGAGCAGTTCTTC. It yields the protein CASSFVGSHNEQFF.